This TCR beta chain was captured in a study of beta chain features in type 1 diabetes. Study information: Healthy donors resembled patients in age, gender and cell yields. Study-level points and caveats: Patients with Type 1 diabetes showed moderately but significantly shorter TCRB CDR3s in all four CD4+ subsets.

A remark on this clone: Its specificity is not known.

Sequencing targeted expressed TCRB transcripts, as all isolated RNA had been reverse transcribed. The assay was immunoSEQ multiplex PCR, and TCRdb's table has in-frame clones only and misses some. The sample contains 93,000 or so clones, 28% of which appear only once. What was sequenced was central memory CD4+ T cells from blood. This clonotype was sampled from a woman younger than 35 with type 1 diabetes.

The CDR3 DNA follows: TGTGCCAGCAGCTTGGCCCCCTTCAATGAGCAGTTCTTC. Protein sequence: CASSLAPFNEQFF. The chain links TRBV7-2 to TRBJ2-1; D ambiguous. The CDR3 totals 13 residues. Per germline, CDR1 SGHTA and CDR2 FQGNSA. Trimming stripped 3 bases from V and 6 bases from J, with 9 bases between.